Listed below are T cell receptor beta chains from one sample, sequenced in a study of CD8 T cells in Susac syndrome. TCRdb redid the calling of the immunoSEQ multiplex PCR reads with MiXCR, one entry per CDR3 protein. This sample carries roughly 86,000 distinct CDR3 sequences, roughly 96% of them seen once, and the ten largest clones take 0.62%. The sequenced sample was CD8+ T cells from PBMCs. These receptors were taken from a human donor with Susac syndrome. CDR3s include the opening cysteine and the closing phenylalanine or tryptophan.

J gene | V gene | CDR3 protein
TRBJ1-2 | TRBV12-3/TRBV12-4 | CASSLQGNYGYTF
TRBJ2-3 | TRBV13 | CASSSSGVGEDTQYF
TRBJ1-2 | TRBV30 | CAWRPMGQNYGYTF
TRBJ2-3 | TRBV7-2 | CASSSASADTQYF
TRBJ1-3 | TRBV20-1 | CSARRGISGNTIYF
TRBJ2-7 | TRBV7-7 | CASSNLGAVYEQYF
TRBJ1-2 | TRBV7-9 | CASSLGTGGKGYTF
TRBJ2-5 | TRBV6-5 | CASTGLAEQETQYF
TRBJ1-2 | TRBV29-1 | CSVYEGRFYGYTF
TRBJ2-1 | TRBV20-1 | CSASIQAPTLGEQFF
TRBJ2-6 | TRBV29-1 | CSVEAAGTGANVLTF
TRBJ2-1 | TRBV3-1 | CASSQSSRGEQFF
TRBJ1-2 | TRBV6-1 | CASSAFANSGIYGYTF
TRBJ2-5 | TRBV20-1 | CSAIGGSQETQYF
TRBJ2-1 | TRBV20-1 | CSASTGTSGNEQFF
TRBJ1-1 | TRBV27 | CASSSAENRPHNEAFF
TRBJ2-7 | TRBV20-1 | CSARGSRHLYEQYF
TRBJ1-2 | TRBV30 | CAWSFTGGYYGYTF
TRBJ2-3 | TRBV11-2 | CASSLRLAGDTQYF
TRBJ2-1 | TRBV30 | CAWSVPGGAEQFF
TRBJ1-6 | TRBV20-1 | CSARDRGEGAGSPLHF
TRBJ1-1 | TRBV10-2 | CASKEGQGRNTEAFF
TRBJ2-5 | TRBV5-1 | CASSSDVGETQYF
TRBJ2-1 | TRBV6-6 | CASSYWGRGLDNEQFF
TRBJ2-7 | TRBV10-3 | CAISESVGTYEQYF
TRBJ1-1 | TRBV19 | CATSRERDTEAFF
TRBJ2-7 | TRBV4-1 | CASSQDSGGYEQYF
TRBJ1-2 | TRBV4-3 | CASSLGQGAVGYTF
TRBJ2-1 | TRBV20-1 | CSARQEIRKVQFF
TRBJ1-3 | TRBV5-1 | CASTPAGSGGNTIYF
TRBJ2-7 | TRBV12-3/TRBV12-4 | CASSPQGGSYEQYF
TRBJ2-7 | TRBV12-3/TRBV12-4 | CASSFSGRLYEQYF
TRBJ2-7 | TRBV7-9 | CASSPQGAYEQYF
TRBJ1-1 | TRBV24-1 | CATHDRGNTEAFF
TRBJ1-5 | TRBV5-6 | CASSPGTGPNQPQHF
TRBJ2-3 | TRBV29-1 | CSGGAPDTQYF
TRBJ2-7 | TRBV27 | CASSLSRVSYEQYF
TRBJ2-7 | TRBV4-2 | CASSPADSPSYEQYF
TRBJ1-6 | TRBV12-3/TRBV12-4 | CASNGQGANSPLHF
TRBJ2-2 | TRBV12-3/TRBV12-4 | CASSLLESGELFF
TRBJ2-3 | TRBV5-1 | CASSLGSGGATDTQYF
TRBJ1-6 | TRBV4-3 | CASSQDTPSPLHF
TRBJ2-7 | TRBV9 | CASSVGGGEQYF